The present T cell receptor (beta chain) was sequenced within a study of blood T cells in healthy people across ages. Comment on this clonotype: Its antigen remains unidentified.

Then a second PCR, running roughly 7 to 11 cycles, was carried out with a sample-barcoded 5' primer and a J-beta primer mix. Every cDNA molecule carried a tag from a template-switch adaptor bearing 12 random nucleotides. TCRdb re-derived calls from the 5' RACE reads in MiXCR, one entry per CDR3 protein. In the table there are about 1.6 million distinct CDR3 sequences, roughly 32% of which are singletons. This CDR3 is built from 11 residues. Per the germline V gene, CDR1 is GTSNPN and CDR2 is SVGIG (reference sequence). V was trimmed by 1 base and J by 5 bases, leaving 6 bases between them. Points from the study as a whole: Since the PBMCs were unsorted, naive and antigen-experienced cells could not be conclusively compared. CMV status of donors was not determined, possibly confounding expanded clonotype changes. Considered underestimates were the diversity estimates obtained from one million T cells.

The sample comprised blood. The V gene is TRBV30, the J gene TRBJ2-7, with D unresolved. The source is a woman aged 25 to 39 in good health. CDR3 bases: TGTGCCTGGAGTGGTAGAGACGAGCAGTACTTC. The encoded protein is CAWSGRDEQYF. Using reference TRBV30 and TRBJ2-7 for the parts outside the CDR3, the full variable domain is SQTIHQWPATLVQPVGSPLSLECTVEGTSNPNLYWYRQAAGRGLQLLFYSVGIGQISSEVPQNLSASRPQDRQFILSSKKLLLSDSGFYLCAWSGRDEQYFGPGTRLTVT.